This TCR beta chain was captured in a study of identical twins. In its sample, this clonotype was seen many times. Its antigen is not known. Using its own MiXCR run on the 5' RACE reads, TCRdb lists one record per CDR3 protein. The table lists 520,000 or so distinct CDR3 sequences, roughly 21% of them singletons. Germline V CDR1 and CDR2: DFQATT, SNEGSKA (reference sequence). Trimming removed 5 bases from V and 3 bases from J, with 13 bases in between. The CDR3 is made up of 13 amino acids. Whole-study results and caveats: A lower insertion count was a feature of abundant cord blood beta clonotypes, with no such feature in memory repertoires.

The data also belong to a second study, concerning T cells expressing NK-cell markers. That work states: Nothing established the HCMV specificity of expanded NKG2C+ T cell clones.

This chain connects TRBV20-1 to TRBJ2-5; D unresolved. The sequenced sample was CD4+ T cells sorted from blood. The source is a woman under 30 in good health. Written as DNA, the CDR3 is TGCAGTGCTCCCCGCGGTTCTGAAGAGACCCAGTACTTC. Its translation is CSAPRGSEETQYF.